The text below deals with one TCR beta chain. Its antigen is currently not known. The record has no base qualities; no much larger clone is one base away. Taken from cysteine to phenylalanine, the CDR3 has 16 residues. Only CDR3 DNA remains: 48 bases, in frame from the first base. CDR1 MDHEN and CDR2 SYDVKM were looked up in the germline V gene. For this chain, trimming is 6 bases at the V end and 3 bases at the J end, and the number of junction bases without a gene match is 9. This entry is derived from a study of T cell changes during pregnancy in multiple sclerosis (dated by TCRdb to between 2017 and 2020). As for the study more broadly: The study looked at changes in the T cell repertoire across pregnancy in women with multiple sclerosis.

Receptors were amplified or captured by the immunoSEQ multiplex PCR assay. TCRdb obtained this table from immuneACCESS and retained in-frame rearrangements with V and J assigned. These tables miss some clones; where compared with another copy, unresolved V genes account for less than half of the shortfall, and the remainder is unexplained. Counted in this sample were about 33,000 clones; about nine tenths of them appeared once. The ten most abundant clones make up about 3% of the sample. The TCR comes from a female donor in good health, enrolled as a control in a pregnancy study. This sequence uses TRBV28 and TRBJ2-3, with 10 middle bases fitting TRBD1. The source was CD4+ T cells from peripheral blood mononuclear cells, collected in the third trimester of pregnancy. The nucleotide sequence reads as follows: TGTGCCAGCAGCTACGGGGACAGGGGAGGAACAGATACGCAGTATTTT. Its coded protein is CASSYGDRGGTDTQYF.